The 13 T cell receptor beta chains presented below share a single source sample, sequenced in a study of blood T cell repertoires in COVID-19. The assay was immunoSEQ multiplex PCR, and TCRdb's table has in-frame clones only and misses some. The sample consists of approximately 210,000 clones, approximately 84% of them appearing once. Sequences were obtained from peripheral blood. The source is a woman older than 75 with COVID-19, enrolled during active disease.

The genes are TRBV3-1 (or the pseudogene TRBV3-2) and TRBJ2-1; D is unclear. Germline V gene lookup returns CDR1 LGHDT and CDR2 YNNKEL (reference sequence). The V end was cut by 4 bases, the J end by 12 bases, with 22 bases between. The CDR3 has 15 residues. CDR3 bases: TGTGCCAGCAGCCTCGACGTAGACCAAACCAGAGGGCAGTTCTTC. It encodes CASSLDVDQTRGQFF.

The count of this clone is one. Written as DNA, the CDR3 is TGTGCCAGCAGTTTACAGGGGGCGCGGTATGGCTACACCTTC. Amino acids: CASSLQGARYGYTF. V and J are TRBV27 and TRBJ1-2; TRBD1 agrees at 8 bases. Germline-derived CDR1 and CDR2 are MNHEY and SMNVEV (reference sequence). CDR3 length: 14 amino acids. V dropped 2 bases and J dropped 5; count of bases not matched to a gene: 4.

Note on this clone: This specimen includes other DNA sequences encoding the same CDR3. The chain links TRBV5-5 to TRBJ2-5, with 7 bases aligning to TRBD1. Germline V CDR1 and CDR2: SGHKS, YYEKEE (reference sequence). V lost 0 bases, J lost 5 bases, and 7 bases stayed unmatched. The CDR3 runs 15 residues. The CDR3 loop reads CASSLEGRGWETQYF. CDR3 nucleotide sequence: TGTGCCAGCAGCTTGGAAGGCAGGGGGTGGGAGACCCAGTACTTC.

This chain joins TRBV5-1 and TRBJ1-2; TRBD1 might be the D (5 bases). V was cut by 1 base and J by 4 bases, with 11 bases left in between. This CDR3 region has 14 residues. Germline assignment: CDR1 SGHRS and CDR2 YFSETQ. The CDR3 sequence: CASSLRGPGYGYTF. DNA of the CDR3: TGCGCCAGCAGCTTGAGGGGTCCCGGCTATGGCTACACCTTC. Full variable domain (outside the CDR3, taken from reference TRBV5-1 and TRBJ1-2): KAGVTQTPRYLIKTRGQQVTLSCSPISGHRSVSWYQQTPGQGLQFLFEYFSETQRNKGNFPGRFSGRQFSNSRSEMNVSTLELGDSALYLCASSLRGPGYGYTFGSGTRLTVV.

V and J are TRBV7-9 and TRBJ2-5; weak D call: TRBD1 (5 bases). The germline CDR1 and CDR2 sequences are SEHNR and FQNEAQ (reference sequence). CDR3 length equals 11 residues. With 5 bases removed from V and 7 bases from J, the gap between germline ends came to 8 bases. The CDR3 protein is CASSAQGTQYF. The CDR3 nucleotides read TGTGCCAGCAGCGCGCAGGGGACCCAGTACTTC.

V usage is TRBV5-1 and J usage is TRBJ2-1, with 8 nucleotides matching TRBD1. From germline, CDR1 is SGHRS and CDR2 YFSETQ. Trimming removed 4 bases from V and 9 bases from J; junction bases left unmatched: 9. The CDR3 has 14 amino acids. CDR3 sequence reads: CASSPGGGLGEQFF. For the CDR3, the DNA is TGCGCCAGCAGCCCAGGGGGCGGGCTAGGTGAGCAGTTCTTC.

The gene calls are TRBV6-5 and TRBJ1-1; TRBD1 is a possible D gene (5 bases). The CDR3 runs 14 residues. Deletions cut 6 bases from V and 10 bases from J, with 21 bases between. CDR1 MNHEY and CDR2 SVGAGI come from the germline V gene. For the CDR3, the DNA is TGTGCCAGCAGACCTAGTGGAACAGGCGTTAGAGCTTTCTTT. It yields the protein CASRPSGTGVRAFF.

The V and J genes are TRBV5-1 and TRBJ2-6; 7 bases are a match to TRBD2. The CDR3 contains 17 residues. V gave up 2 bases and J gave up 4 bases; unmatched junction bases: 9. The germline V gene has CDR1 SGHRS and CDR2 YFSETQ. The CDR3 coding sequence is TGCGCCAGCAGCTTTGGCGTGGGGACTATCGGGGCCAACGTCCTGACTTTC. Translating it yields CASSFGVGTIGANVLTF. Supplemented by reference TRBV5-1 and TRBJ2-6, the full variable domain reads KAGVTQTPRYLIKTRGQQVTLSCSPISGHRSVSWYQQTPGQGLQFLFEYFSETQRNKGNFPGRFSGRQFSNSRSEMNVSTLELGDSALYLCASSFGVGTIGANVLTFGAGSRLTVL.

V is TRBV5-1 and J is TRBJ2-1; 11 positions agree with TRBD2. Germline-derived CDR1 and CDR2 are SGHRS and YFSETQ. J lost 0 bases, V lost 4 bases, and 6 bases had no gene match. The CDR3 covers 17 residues. The CDR3 bases are TGCGCCAGCAGCAATGGACTAGCGGGTAGCTCCTACAATGAGCAGTTCTTC. Translated, it gives CASSNGLAGSSYNEQFF.

This chain uses TRBV3-1 (or the pseudogene TRBV3-2) with TRBJ2-4; D remains unclear. Deletions cut 1 base from V and 6 bases from J, with 13 bases between. This CDR3 has 15 residues. In germline, CDR1 is LGHDT, CDR2 YNNKEL (reference sequence). CDR3 amino acids: CASSQGMVGGNIQYF. The CDR3 coding sequence is TGTGCCAGCAGCCAAGGAATGGTCGGTGGAAACATTCAGTACTTC.

The genes are TRBV5-5 and TRBJ1-6; 7 nucleotides agree with TRBD1. Unmatched junction bases numbered 3, after V lost 2 bases and J lost 7 bases. Germline V CDR1 and CDR2: SGHKS, YYEKEE (reference sequence). There are 14 residues in the CDR3. The CDR3 loop reads CASSLSGGNSPLHF. In DNA, the CDR3 is TGTGCCAGCAGCTTATCAGGGGGGAATTCACCCCTCCACTTT.

The table lists this clone with a count of one. The J gene is TRBJ1-1, the V gene TRBV10-3; no firm D call. Per germline, CDR1 ENHRY and CDR2 SYGVKD. Trimming shortened V by 6 bases and J by 1 base, and 15 bases separated the two germline ends. The CDR3 length is 15 residues. CDR3 sequence (DNA): TGTGCCATCAGAGGAGCTCGGCAGTCGAACACTGAAGCTTTCTTT. Amino acid sequence: CAIRGARQSNTEAFF.

This clone was observed a few times. CDR3 DNA: TGTGCCAGTAGTAAAGGGACAGTCAGCTCTGGGGCCAACGTCCTGACTTTC. It specifies CASSKGTVSSGANVLTF. This rearrangement joins TRBV19 to TRBJ2-6; 7 bases match TRBD1. CDR3 size: 17 residues. V shed 4 bases, J shed 0 bases, and the junction held 6 bases outside the gene matches. The germline gives CDR1 LNHDA, CDR2 SQIVND (reference sequence).